This record looks at one T cell receptor beta chain sequence and its context. The antigen is not known. V shed 5 bases and J shed 6 bases, with 9 bases lying between them. CDR3 size: 11 residues. Germline CDR1 DFQATT, CDR2 SNEGSKA (reference sequence). The library was made from cDNA and included unique molecular identifiers. Using its own MiXCR run on the PCR reads, TCRdb lists one record per CDR3 protein. Of approximately 730,000 distinct CDR3 sequences listed, about 27% were seen once; the top ten hold 0.56%. These data belong to a study of post-analysis software for immune sequencing data. Findings and limits, study-wide: About five TRBV segments occurring more often in patients than controls included TRBV5-6, TRBV5-1 and TRBV20-1.

This receptor was obtained from a girl between 5 and 17 years old with multiple sclerosis. What was sequenced was blood. V gene TRBV20-1 combines with J gene TRBJ2-3; D gene uncertain. This CDR3 reads CSAPEWDTQYF. In DNA form, the CDR3 reads TGCAGTGCTCCCGAATGGGATACGCAGTATTTT.